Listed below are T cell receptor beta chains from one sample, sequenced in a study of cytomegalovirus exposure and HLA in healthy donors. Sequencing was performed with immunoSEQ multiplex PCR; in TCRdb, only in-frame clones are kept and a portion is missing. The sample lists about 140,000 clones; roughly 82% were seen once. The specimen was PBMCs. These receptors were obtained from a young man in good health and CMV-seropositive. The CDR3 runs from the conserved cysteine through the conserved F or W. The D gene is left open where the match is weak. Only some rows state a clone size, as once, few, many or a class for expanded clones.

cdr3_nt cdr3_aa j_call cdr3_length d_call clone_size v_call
TGTGCCAGCAGTTGGAAGGGCGGGTTCGAGCAGTACTTC CASSWKGGFEQYF TRBJ2-7 13 NA once TRBV27
TGTGCCAGCGGGCAGGATAATGAAAAACTGTTTTTT CASGQDNEKLFF TRBJ1-4 12 NA NA TRBV9
TGCGCCAGCAGCTCGAGGACAGGGAAGGACGAGCAGTACTTC CASSSRTGKDEQYF TRBJ2-7 14 TRBD1 NA TRBV5-1
TGTGCCAGCAGCACTCACAGGGTTTGGGGCTATGGCTACACCTTC CASSTHRVWGYGYTF TRBJ1-2 15 NA NA TRBV4-2
TGTGCCAGCAGTACACCCTACAATGAGCAGTTCTTC CASSTPYNEQFF TRBJ2-1 12 NA NA TRBV28
TGTGCCAGCAGTCGGGACAGGGGGAACTATGGCTACACCTTC CASSRDRGNYGYTF TRBJ1-2 14 TRBD1 NA TRBV6-5
TGTGCCAGCAGTACCCGGACAGAACTCTATGGCTACACCTTC CASSTRTELYGYTF TRBJ1-2 14 NA NA TRBV28
TGCAGCGTCGGCGGGCTGGGCGGGAACTCCTACGAGCAGTACTTC CSVGGLGGNSYEQYF TRBJ2-7 15 NA NA TRBV29-1
TGTGCCAGCACCAAAAGACAGGGGGAAGGCGAGCAGTACTTC CASTKRQGEGEQYF TRBJ2-7 14 TRBD1 NA TRBV6-6
TGTGCCAGCAGTGCGTTCGGACAAGCCTACGAGCAGTACTTC CASSAFGQAYEQYF TRBJ2-7 14 NA NA TRBV6-1
TGTGCCAGCAGCTTATCACAGGCCTACGAGCAGTACTTC CASSLSQAYEQYF TRBJ2-7 13 NA once TRBV5-5
TGTGCCAGCAGTTCCGGGACAGGGCGTTACGAGCAGTACTTC CASSSGTGRYEQYF TRBJ2-7 14 TRBD1 NA TRBV6-5
TGTGCCAGCAGCGGCCGGGACTACACCTACGAGCAGTACTTC CASSGRDYTYEQYF TRBJ2-7 14 TRBD2 NA TRBV2
TGTGCCAGCTCACCTTCGGACAGCTACGAGCAGTACTTC CASSPSDSYEQYF TRBJ2-7 13 NA NA TRBV18
TGTGCCAGCAGCGCTGACAGGGGACGCTACGAGCAGTACTTC CASSADRGRYEQYF TRBJ2-7 14 TRBD1 NA TRBV11-2
TGTGCCAGAACCATTCTAGCGGTCCGAGATACGCAGTATTTT CARTILAVRDTQYF TRBJ2-3 14 NA once TRBV7-5
TGTGCCAGCAGCCTGTCGAGCGGGTCCTACAATGAGCAGTTCTTC CASSLSSGSYNEQFF TRBJ2-1 15 NA NA TRBV7-9
TGTGCCAGCAGCGTAGGGACAGGCGATACGCAGTATTTT CASSVGTGDTQYF TRBJ2-3 13 TRBD1 NA TRBV9
TGTGCCAGCAGCTTAAGCCTAGCGGAATTATACTACGAGCAGTACTTC CASSLSLAELYYEQYF TRBJ2-7 16 TRBD2 few TRBV7-2
TGTGCCAGCAGCTTAGCAAGGACTCGGAGCAATCAGCCCCAGCATTTT CASSLARTRSNQPQHF TRBJ1-5 16 NA NA TRBV7-8
TGTGCCAGTACAGCGGGGAAAAACTACGAGCAGTACTTC CASTAGKNYEQYF TRBJ2-7 13 TRBD2 NA TRBV28
TGCGCCAGCAGCTGGGACACGAACACTGAAGCTTTCTTT CASSWDTNTEAFF TRBJ1-1 13 NA NA TRBV5-1